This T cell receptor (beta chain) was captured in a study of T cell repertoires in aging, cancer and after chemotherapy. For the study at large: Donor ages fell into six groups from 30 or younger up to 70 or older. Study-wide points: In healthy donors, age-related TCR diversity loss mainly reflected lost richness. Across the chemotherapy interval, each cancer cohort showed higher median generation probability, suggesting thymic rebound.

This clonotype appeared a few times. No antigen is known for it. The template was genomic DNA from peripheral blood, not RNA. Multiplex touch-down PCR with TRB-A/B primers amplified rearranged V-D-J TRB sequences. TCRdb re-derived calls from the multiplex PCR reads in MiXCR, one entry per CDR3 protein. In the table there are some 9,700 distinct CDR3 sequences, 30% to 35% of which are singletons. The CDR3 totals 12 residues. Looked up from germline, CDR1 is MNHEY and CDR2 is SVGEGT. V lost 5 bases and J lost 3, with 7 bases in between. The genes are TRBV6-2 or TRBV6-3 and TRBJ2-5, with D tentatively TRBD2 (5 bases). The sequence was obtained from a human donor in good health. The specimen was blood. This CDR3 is CASSPGEETQYF. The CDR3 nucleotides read TGTGCCAGCAGTCCCGGGGAAGAGACCCAGTACTTC.